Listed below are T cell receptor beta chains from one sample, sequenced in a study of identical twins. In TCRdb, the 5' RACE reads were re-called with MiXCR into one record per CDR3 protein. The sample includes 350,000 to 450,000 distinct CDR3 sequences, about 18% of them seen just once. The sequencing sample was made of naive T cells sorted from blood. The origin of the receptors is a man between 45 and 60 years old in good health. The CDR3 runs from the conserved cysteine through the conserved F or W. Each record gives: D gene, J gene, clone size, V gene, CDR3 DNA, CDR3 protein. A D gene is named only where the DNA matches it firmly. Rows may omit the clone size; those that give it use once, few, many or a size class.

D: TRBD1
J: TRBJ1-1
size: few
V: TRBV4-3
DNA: TGCGCCAGCAGCCAAGATAGGACAGGAGGCGCTGAAGCTTTCTTT
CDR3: CASSQDRTGGAEAFF

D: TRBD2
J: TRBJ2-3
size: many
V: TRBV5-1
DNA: TGCGCCAGCAAGAAACTAGCGGGGGGGCTCCCGGATACGCAGTATTTT
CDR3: CASKKLAGGLPDTQYF

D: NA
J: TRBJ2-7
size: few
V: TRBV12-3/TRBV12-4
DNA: TGTGCCAGCAGCCGTCGGACAGAAACCCCCGAGCAGTACTTC
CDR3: CASSRRTETPEQYF

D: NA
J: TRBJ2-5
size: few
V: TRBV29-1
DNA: TGCAGCGTGCAGAACCAAGAGACCCAGTACTTC
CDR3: CSVQNQETQYF

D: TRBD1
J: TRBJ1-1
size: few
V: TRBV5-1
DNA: TGCGCCAGCAGCGTGGACAGGCCGACTGAAGCTTTCTTT
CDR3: CASSVDRPTEAFF

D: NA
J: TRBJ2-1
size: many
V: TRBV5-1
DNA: TGCGCCAGCAGCGCTAATTCCGGGACAAGATACAATGAGCAGTTCTTC
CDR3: CASSANSGTRYNEQFF

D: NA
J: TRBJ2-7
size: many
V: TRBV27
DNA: TGTGCCAGCAGCCGTCTACGAGGGCGGTACTTC
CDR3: CASSRLRGRYF

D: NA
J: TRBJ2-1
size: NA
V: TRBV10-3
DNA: TGTGCCATCAGTGCAGCACCCGAACGTGTGGGGACCTACAATGAGCAGTTCTTC
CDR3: CAISAAPERVGTYNEQFF

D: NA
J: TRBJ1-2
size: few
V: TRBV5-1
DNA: TGCGCCAGCAGCTTGGAACCAGGGGGCTACACCTTC
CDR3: CASSLEPGGYTF

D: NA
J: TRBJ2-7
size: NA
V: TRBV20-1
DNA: TGCAGTGCCCATTTAGGGGGGGTCGAGCAGTACTTC
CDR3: CSAHLGGVEQYF

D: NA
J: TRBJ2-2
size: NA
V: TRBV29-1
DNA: TGCAGCGTTGAAAGGCAGAACACCGGGGAGCTGTTTTTT
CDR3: CSVERQNTGELFF

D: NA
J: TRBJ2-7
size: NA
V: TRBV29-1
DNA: TGCAGCGCGAGAGGTGCTGCTGCCTACGAGCAGTACTTC
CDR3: CSARGAAAYEQYF

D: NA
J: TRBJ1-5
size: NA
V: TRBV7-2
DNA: TGTGCCAGCAGTAGCCACTCTGGGCCCCAGCATTTT
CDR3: CASSSHSGPQHF

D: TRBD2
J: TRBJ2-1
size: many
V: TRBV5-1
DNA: TGCGCCAGCATGAGCGGGGGCCCAACCAATGAGCAGTTCTTC
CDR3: CASMSGGPTNEQFF

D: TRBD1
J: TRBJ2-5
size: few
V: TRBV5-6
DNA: TGTGCCAGCAGCTGGGGACAGGGGTCGTTGGAGACCCAGTACTTC
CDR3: CASSWGQGSLETQYF

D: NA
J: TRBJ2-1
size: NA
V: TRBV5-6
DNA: TGTGCCAGCAGCCTCTCAGGGTTACCCTACAGTGAGCAGTTCTTC
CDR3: CASSLSGLPYSEQFF

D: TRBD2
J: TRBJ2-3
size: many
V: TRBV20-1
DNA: TGCAGTGCGGAGCGGGGGAGCACAGATACGCAGTATTTT
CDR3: CSAERGSTDTQYF

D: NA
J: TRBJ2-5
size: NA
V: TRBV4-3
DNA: TGCGCCAGCAGCCTTTACTCCGGGAGCAATGAAGAGACCCAGTACTTC
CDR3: CASSLYSGSNEETQYF

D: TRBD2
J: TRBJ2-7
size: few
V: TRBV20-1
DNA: TGCAGTGCTAGAAGTACTAGCGGGAGTTGGGGGGGGCGCGAGCAGTACTTC
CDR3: CSARSTSGSWGGREQYF

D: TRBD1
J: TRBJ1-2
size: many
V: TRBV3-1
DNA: TGTGCCACTTCGGACGAGGGGGCGGGCGTCTATGGCTACACCTTC
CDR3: CATSDEGAGVYGYTF

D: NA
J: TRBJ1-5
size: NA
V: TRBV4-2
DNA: TGTGCCAGCAGCCAAGGTGAAGGAGGGTCCGGTCAGCCCCAGCATTTT
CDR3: CASSQGEGGSGQPQHF

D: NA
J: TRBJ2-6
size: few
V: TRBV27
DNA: TGTGCCAGCAGTTTTGGAGGGTCTGGGGCCAACGTCCTGACTTTC
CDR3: CASSFGGSGANVLTF

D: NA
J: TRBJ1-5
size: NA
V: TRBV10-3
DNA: TGTGCCACTCAACCGAGACAGACCGATCAGCCCCAGCATTTT
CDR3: CATQPRQTDQPQHF

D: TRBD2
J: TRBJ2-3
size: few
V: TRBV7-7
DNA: TGTGCCAGCAGCTTAGGGAGCGGGGGAACGCAGTATTTT
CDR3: CASSLGSGGTQYF

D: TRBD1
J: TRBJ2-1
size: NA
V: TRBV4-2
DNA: TGTGCCAGCAGCCTCCGGGACAGGGGGGATTATGAGCAGTTCTTC
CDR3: CASSLRDRGDYEQFF

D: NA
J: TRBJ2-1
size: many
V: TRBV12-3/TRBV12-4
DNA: TGTGCCAGCAGTTTAAGCAGGGCCCATGAGCAGTTCTTC
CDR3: CASSLSRAHEQFF

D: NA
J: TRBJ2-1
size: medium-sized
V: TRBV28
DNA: TGTGCCAGCAGTTTATTCCTAGGGCCTAAGCCTTACAATGAGCAGTTCTTC
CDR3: CASSLFLGPKPYNEQFF

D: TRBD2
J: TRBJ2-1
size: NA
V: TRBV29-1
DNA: TGCAGCGTTGCCGGACTAGCGGGAGCCTGGAATGAGCAGTTCTTC
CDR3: CSVAGLAGAWNEQFF

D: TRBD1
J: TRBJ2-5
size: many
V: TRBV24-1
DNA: TGTGCCACCAGTGAAGCCCGGACAGGGGAGGTGACCCAGTACTTC
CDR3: CATSEARTGEVTQYF

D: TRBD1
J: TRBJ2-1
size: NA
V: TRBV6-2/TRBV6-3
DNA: TGTGCCAGCAGATGGGACAGGTTCAATGAGCAGTTCTTC
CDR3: CASRWDRFNEQFF

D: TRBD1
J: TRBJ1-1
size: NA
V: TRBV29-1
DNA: TGCAGCGTAGGACAGGACCCCACTGAAGCTTTCTTT
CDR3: CSVGQDPTEAFF

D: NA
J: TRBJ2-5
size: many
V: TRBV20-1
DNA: TGCAGTGCTCGCTTAGCACCCGGGGGGACCCAGTACTTC
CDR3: CSARLAPGGTQYF

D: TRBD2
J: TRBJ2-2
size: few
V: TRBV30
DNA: TGTGCCTGGAGTATCATAGCGGGGGGGGAGCTGTTTTTT
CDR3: CAWSIIAGGELFF

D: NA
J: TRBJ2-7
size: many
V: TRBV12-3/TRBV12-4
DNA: TGTGCCAGCGGCCCGCCTAACAGCTACGAGCAGTACTTC
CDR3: CASGPPNSYEQYF

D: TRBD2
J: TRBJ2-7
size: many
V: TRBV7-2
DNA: TGTGCCAGCAGCTTAGCGGGGGGGAGCTCCTACGAGCAGTACTTC
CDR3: CASSLAGGSSYEQYF

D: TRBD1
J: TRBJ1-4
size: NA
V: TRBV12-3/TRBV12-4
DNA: TGTGCCAGCAGTCTCAGACAGGGGGGAGGTGAAAAACTGTTTTTT
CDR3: CASSLRQGGGEKLFF

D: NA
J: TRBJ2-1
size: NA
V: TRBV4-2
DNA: TGTGCCAGCAGCCAAGATAGGGAAGGCGAGCAGTTCTTC
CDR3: CASSQDREGEQFF

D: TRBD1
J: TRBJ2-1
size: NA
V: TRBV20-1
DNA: TGCAGTGCCACCCCAGGGGGACGGACCTACAATGAGCAGTTCTTC
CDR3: CSATPGGRTYNEQFF

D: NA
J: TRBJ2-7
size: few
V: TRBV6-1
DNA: TGTGCCAGCAGCCCCGGGACTGCCACCTACGAGCAGTACTTC
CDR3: CASSPGTATYEQYF

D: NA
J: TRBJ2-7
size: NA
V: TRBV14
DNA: TGTGCCAGCAGCGCGGCCCAGAGTTTCTACGAGCAGTACTTC
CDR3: CASSAAQSFYEQYF

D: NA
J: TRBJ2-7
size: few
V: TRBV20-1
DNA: TGCAGTGCTAGAGGGCCCTGGGGGACCTACGAGCAGTACTTC
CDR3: CSARGPWGTYEQYF

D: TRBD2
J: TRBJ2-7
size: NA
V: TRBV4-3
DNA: TGCGCCAGCAGCCAAGAATATTCGGGACTAGCGGCCAACTACGAGCAGTACTTC
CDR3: CASSQEYSGLAANYEQYF

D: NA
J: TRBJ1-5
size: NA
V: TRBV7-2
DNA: TGTGCCAGCAGCTTAGGCGCCGGGCAGCCCCAGCATTTT
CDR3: CASSLGAGQPQHF

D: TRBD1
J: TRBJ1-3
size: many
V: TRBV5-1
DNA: TGCGCCAGCAGCTCCGGACAGGGGGGAAACACCATATATTTT
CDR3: CASSSGQGGNTIYF

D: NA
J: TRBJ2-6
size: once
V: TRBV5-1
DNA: TGCGCCAGCAGCCTCCCCGTCTCTGGGGCCAACGTCCCGACTTTC
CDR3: CASSLPVSGANVPTF

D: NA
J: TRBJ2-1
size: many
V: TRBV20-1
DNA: TGCAGTGCTAGGGGCGCCGAGGCGGGGTTCAATGAGCAGTTCTTC
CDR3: CSARGAEAGFNEQFF

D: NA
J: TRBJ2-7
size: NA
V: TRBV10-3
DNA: TGTGCCATCAGTGAGTCGAACTACGAGCAGTACTTC
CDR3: CAISESNYEQYF

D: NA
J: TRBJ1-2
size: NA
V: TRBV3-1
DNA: TGTGCCACAGGTGGGGGGGCCTTTTATGGCTACACCTTC
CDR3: CATGGGAFYGYTF

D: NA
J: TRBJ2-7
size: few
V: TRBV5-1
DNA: TGCGCCAGCAGCTTAAACGAGTACGAGCAGTACTTC
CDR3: CASSLNEYEQYF

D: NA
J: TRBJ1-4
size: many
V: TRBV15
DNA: TGTGCCACCAGCAGCGGACTTAATGAAAAACTGTTTTTT
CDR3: CATSSGLNEKLFF

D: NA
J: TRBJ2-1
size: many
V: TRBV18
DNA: TGTGCCAGCTCACCACAGTCCTACAATGAGCAGTTCTTC
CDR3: CASSPQSYNEQFF

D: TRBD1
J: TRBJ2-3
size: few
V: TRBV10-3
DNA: TGTGCCACCGAACAGGGGCCCACGCTAGGGACGCAGTATTTT
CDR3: CATEQGPTLGTQYF

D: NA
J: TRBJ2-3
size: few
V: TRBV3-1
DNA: TGTGCCAGCAGCCAAGACAGGGAATTCCCCGGAGATACGCAGTATTTT
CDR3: CASSQDREFPGDTQYF

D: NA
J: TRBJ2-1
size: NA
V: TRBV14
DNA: TGTGCCAGCAGCCATCTCGGGACACCCTACAATGAGCAGTTCTTC
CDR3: CASSHLGTPYNEQFF

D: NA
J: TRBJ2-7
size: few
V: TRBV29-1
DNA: TGCAGCGGATTGGTGCAGTCCTACGAGCAGTACTTC
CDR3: CSGLVQSYEQYF

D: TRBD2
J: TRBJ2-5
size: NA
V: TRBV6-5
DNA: TGTGCCAGCAGTTACAGCGGGGGCGGGGAGACCCAGTACTTC
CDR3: CASSYSGGGETQYF

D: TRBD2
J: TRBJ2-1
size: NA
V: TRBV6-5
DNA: TGTGCCAGCAGTTACACGGCGGGAGTTTTCTACAATGAGCAGTTCTTC
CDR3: CASSYTAGVFYNEQFF